The 19 T cell receptor beta chains in this list originate from one sample, sequenced in a study of T and B cells in COVID-19 patients. BIOMED2 TRB-A/B primer pools were used in multiplex TRB PCR. Each CDR3 protein gets one entry after TCRdb re-called the multiplex PCR reads with MiXCR. The table has thousands of distinct CDR3 sequences, 30% to 40% seen once. TRB was amplified from about 250-500 ng of blood genomic DNA. Material: blood. The receptors come from a human donor who had recovered from COVID-19.

The chain combines TRBV20-1 with TRBJ2-7; TRBD1 is a possible D gene (6 bases). CDR1 and CDR2 (germline): DFQATT, SNEGSKA (reference sequence). The CDR3 covers 12 residues. V shed 2 bases and J shed 4 bases, with 9 bases lying between them. As DNA, the CDR3 is TGCAGTGCTAGACATACAGGGTACGAGCAGTACTTC. This sequence encodes CSARHTGYEQYF.

A single count supports this clonotype. This rearrangement joins TRBV14 to TRBJ1-4, with D possibly matching TRBD1 (6 bases). The germline V gene encodes CDR1 SGHDN and CDR2 FVKESK. V was pared by 4 bases and J by 8 bases, with 20 bases between. This CDR3 region has 16 residues. CDR3 sequence (DNA): TGTGCCAGCAGCCCGTACGGACAGTGGGGTTTGGAAAAACTGTTTTTT. It codes for CASSPYGQWGLEKLFF. Filled out from reference TRBV14 and TRBJ1-4, the complete variable domain reads EAGVTQFPSHSVIEKGQTVTLRCDPISGHDNLYWYRRVMGKEIKFLLHFVKESKQDESGMPNNRFLAERTGGTYSTLKVQPAELEDSGVYFCASSPYGQWGLEKLFFGSGTQLSVL.

By proportion, this clonotype is medium-sized (0.01 to 0.1%). The chain links TRBV29-1 to TRBJ2-5; possible D gene TRBD1, 6 bases. The CDR3 covers 11 residues. Looked up from germline, CDR1 is SQVTM and CDR2 is ANQGSEA. The V end lost 2 bases, the J end lost 5 bases, and 6 bases lay between the germline ends. The CDR3 is CSVEQGETQYF. In DNA, the CDR3 is TGCAGCGTTGAACAGGGGGAGACCCAGTACTTC.

This clonotype was counted only a few times. The chain combines TRBV6-5 with TRBJ1-5; 8 positions agree with TRBD1. J was trimmed by 4 bases and V by 8 bases; bases with no gene match: 10. CDR1 and CDR2 from the germline V gene are MNHEY and SVGAGI. The CDR3 has 15 amino acids. The CDR3 here is CASGLPGQVNQPQHF. The CDR3 DNA sequence: TGTGCCAGCGGACTTCCGGGACAGGTGAATCAGCCCCAGCATTTT.

J is TRBJ2-7 and V is TRBV7-9; 9 bases align to TRBD1. The ends lost 6 bases at V and 4 bases at J; junction bases unmatched: 4. The germline CDR1 and CDR2 sequences are SEHNR and FQNEAQ (reference sequence). The CDR3 extends over 13 amino acids. CDR3 bases: TGTGCCAGCAGACAGGGGGCAGGATACGAGCAGTACTTC. It is translated as CASRQGAGYEQYF.

This clonotype turned up a few times. The junction departs from the called germline gene at one end, perhaps through a read error. CDR3 bases: TGCGCCAGCAGCCCTAGTTCGGGGCTGGAGAGGACCCAGTACTTC. Protein: CASSPSSGLERTQYF. The chain is built from TRBV5-6 and TRBJ2-5; D is perhaps TRBD1 or TRBD2 (5 bases each). CDR3 length: 15 residues. CDR1 is SGHDT and CDR2 is YYEEEE in the germline V gene.

Comment on this clonotype: A read error is likely, as this CDR3 ends without the conserved phenylalanine or tryptophan. The DNA is omitted, as the CDR3 cannot be located on it reliably, and the CDR3 follows TCRdb's listing. The chain combines TRBV29-1 with TRBJ2-5; TRBD2, the table's D call, was not compared with the DNA. Germline values: CDR1 SQVTM, CDR2 ANQGSEA. The CDR3 region is 8 residues in length, termini included. This chain's CDR3 is CSVEAASG.

The V gene is TRBV30, the J gene TRBJ1-1; TRBD1 is a possible D gene (5 bases). Germline V gene sequence: CDR1 GTSNPN, CDR2 SVGIG (reference sequence). Trimming cost V 4 bases and J 1 base, with 13 bases left between them. The CDR3 is 14 amino acids. The CDR3 region has the DNA TGTGCCTGGACCGCGGGACTCCCGAACACTGAAGCTTTCTTT. Encoded protein: CAWTAGLPNTEAFF.

This clonotype is judged medium-sized. The chain carries TRBV19 and TRBJ1-1, with D unclear. Germline CDR1 is LNHDA and CDR2 is SQIVND (reference sequence). V lost 3 bases, J lost 0 bases, and 14 bases lay in between. This CDR3 comprises 16 residues. The CDR3 sequence is CASSMRLTPMNTEAFF. The DNA of the CDR3 is TGTGCCAGTAGTATGCGGCTTACCCCCATGAACACTGAAGCTTTCTTT. Supplemented by reference TRBV19 and TRBJ1-1, the full variable domain reads DGGITQSPKYLFRKEGQNVTLSCEQNLNHDAMYWYRQDPGQGLRLIYYSQIVNDFQKGDIAEGYSVSREKKESFPLTVTSAQKNPTAFYLCASSMRLTPMNTEAFFGQGTRLTVV.

By sample share, this clonotype is medium-sized. The chain recombines TRBV13 with TRBJ2-5; TRBD2 might be the D (5 bases). This CDR3 has 14 amino acids. V dropped 5 bases and J dropped 3 bases, with 13 bases sitting between them. Germline V gene sequence: CDR1 PRHDT, CDR2 FYEKMQ (reference sequence). The CDR3 region is CASSTQDGEETQYF. DNA of the CDR3: TGTGCCAGCAGCACTCAAGACGGGGAAGAGACCCAGTACTTC.

The J gene is TRBJ2-1, the V gene TRBV24-1; D is unresolved. The CDR3 runs 16 residues. The ends were cut back, 1 base at V and 0 bases at J, with 9 bases in the middle. Germline V gives CDR1 KGHDR, CDR2 SFDVKD. CDR3 nucleotides: TGTGCCACCAGTGATTTCGGAAGGAGCTCCTACAATGAGCAGTTCTTC. Amino acid sequence: CATSDFGRSSYNEQFF.

V usage is TRBV10-3 and J usage is TRBJ2-7, with TRBD1 matching over 7 bases. The CDR3 consists of 13 residues. With V trimmed by 0 bases and J by 4 bases, 0 bases remained unmatched. The germline V gene encodes CDR1 ENHRY and CDR2 SYGVKD. The CDR3 DNA follows: TGTGCCATCAGTGAGTCGACAGGGTACGAGCAGTACTTC. Protein product: CAISESTGYEQYF.

This clonotype is classed as medium-sized. V usage is TRBV27 and J usage is TRBJ1-4; D unclear. With 5 bases removed from V and 3 bases from J, the gap between germline ends came to 10 bases. Germline CDR1 is MNHEY and CDR2 is SMNVEV (reference sequence). The CDR3 runs 14 residues. The CDR3 DNA sequence: TGTGCCAGCAGTGCATCCTCCCCTAATGAAAAACTGTTTTTT. It codes for CASSASSPNEKLFF.

In this sample, this clonotype is medium-sized. The genes are TRBV30 and TRBJ2-5; no firm D call. The V end was cut by 0 bases, the J end by 0 bases, with 14 bases between. This CDR3 comprises 16 residues. Germline lookup yields CDR1 GTSNPN and CDR2 SVGIG (reference sequence). DNA for the CDR3: TGTGCCTGGAGTGTATTTCTGGGCCGCAACCAAGAGACCCAGTACTTC. Protein product: CAWSVFLGRNQETQYF.

The chain's CDR3 is CAWSVRGDSPLHF. The CDR3, as DNA: TGTGCCTGGAGTGTACGGGGGGACTCACCCCTCCACTTT. The V call is TRBV30, the J call TRBJ1-6, with D tentatively TRBD1 (5 bases). The germline V and J ends were trimmed by 0 bases and 10 bases, with 10 bases remaining between them. Per germline, CDR1 GTSNPN and CDR2 SVGIG (reference sequence). The CDR3 is 13 residues long.

The chain links TRBV5-6 to TRBJ1-6; maybe TRBD1 (6 bases). This CDR3 spans 17 amino acids. V shed 6 bases and J shed 3 bases, with 19 bases lying between them. CDR1 and CDR2 (germline): SGHDT, YYEEEE. The CDR3 DNA reads as TGTGCCAGCACTCAGGGGAGGCGGGGCAACTATAATTCACCCCTCCACTTT. Translated: CASTQGRRGNYNSPLHF.

The chain uses TRBV7-2 and TRBJ2-3; 10 bases map to TRBD2. Trimming removed 5 bases from V and 0 bases from J; junction bases left unmatched: 20. In germline, CDR1 is SGHTA, CDR2 FQGNSA. The CDR3 runs to 21 residues. CDR3 amino acids: CASSPDRPLAGFETSTDTQYF. For the CDR3, the DNA is TGTGCCAGCAGCCCAGATCGTCCACTAGCGGGGTTTGAGACTAGCACAGATACGCAGTATTTT.

This clonotype rates as medium-sized. CDR3 protein: CASSSTGTGGPGELFF. As DNA, the CDR3 is TGTGCCAGCAGTTCAACCGGGACAGGGGGTCCCGGGGAGCTGTTTTTT. The chain employs TRBV27 and TRBJ2-2, with 11 bases aligning to TRBD1. Germline assignment: CDR1 MNHEY and CDR2 SMNVEV (reference sequence). Germline trimming cut 4 bases from V and 6 bases from J; bases unmatched to any gene: 7. The CDR3 contains 16 residues.

This rearrangement joins TRBV7-2 to TRBJ2-7; unclear D gene. This CDR3 is built from 16 residues. With 1 base removed from V and 0 bases from J, the gap between germline ends came to 13 bases. Germline CDR1 SGHTA, CDR2 FQGNSA. CDR3 in DNA: TGTGCCAGCAGCTTAGATCAGGCGATTAGCTCCTACGAGCAGTACTTC. This codes for CASSLDQAISSYEQYF.